This T cell receptor (beta chain) is from a study of blood T cells in healthy people across ages. With regard to this clonotype: Its target is unknown.

Whole-study findings and limits: Diversity estimated from one million T cells was considered an underestimate. What prevented conclusive comparison of naive and antigen-experienced cells was that PBMCs were unsorted.

It was with a sample-barcoded 5' primer and a J-beta primer mix that a second PCR of about 7 to 12 cycles was run. Every single cDNA molecule received a tag from a template-switch adaptor with 12 random nucleotides. TCRdb re-called the 5' RACE reads with MiXCR, one entry per CDR3 protein. The sample comprises roughly 2 million distinct CDR3 sequences, approximately 50% of which are singletons, and over 2% rests with the top ten. This CDR3 spans 17 amino acids. Trimming took 1 base from V and 4 from J; bases not matched to a gene: 10. In germline, CDR1 is LGHNA, CDR2 YSLEER. The chain combines TRBV4-3 with TRBJ2-5; 9 bases agree with TRBD2. The TCR comes from a woman aged 40 to 50 in good health. The sequenced sample was blood. The DNA of the CDR3 is TGCGCCAGCAGCCAAGGTCAGCGGGGGGTTTTAGGAGAGACCCAGTACTTC. Protein sequence: CASSQGQRGVLGETQYF.